Given below is one TCR beta chain in context. Antigen: not known. The CDR3 sequence is 14 residues long. Germline CDR1 is MDHEN and CDR2 is SYDVKM. The V and J ends lost 4 bases and 14 bases, in that order; junction bases with no gene match: 5. The table came from immunoSEQ multiplex PCR; TCRdb's copy has only in-frame clones and leaves some out. The profile shows more than 8,000 clones, more than 85% of them singletons. These data belong to a study of PD-1 blockade in mismatch repair-deficient tumors. Study observations and caveats: After pembrolizumab, tumor-resident clones rose rapidly, then generally contracted before radiologic responses. Three of seven peptides expanded clones, giving about 130 unique blood TCRs.

Time point in this sample: 10-day in vitro stimulation with candidate mutation-associated neoantigen peptide 1. Each of several ELISpot-reactive candidate peptides was used for roughly 11-day stimulation. An identically run culture lacking peptide was the fold-change baseline. Sequenced here: cells cultured in vitro, sampled from a patient treated with pembrolizumab. V is TRBV28 and J is TRBJ2-1; 16 nucleotides line up with TRBD2. This TCR was recovered from an adult with mismatch repair-deficient cancer. The CDR3 reads CASSSGTSGRVEFF. CDR3 bases: TGTGCCAGCAGTTCAGGGACTAGCGGGAGGGTTGAGTTCTTC.